The rows below give T cell receptor beta chains drawn from one sample of a study of T cell repertoires in cytomegalovirus infection. Each CDR3 protein gets one entry after TCRdb re-called the reads with MiXCR. Of roughly 49,000 distinct CDR3 sequences in the sample, 20% to 25% are singletons; the top ten hold roughly 90%. Which antigens these TCRs recognize remains unknown. The input for sequencing was CD8+ T cells from cultured PBMCs, taken from culture after CMV antigen stimulation. The receptors originated from a human donor in good health (CMV status not recorded). Some clones in this sample may be carry-over from other donors' samples. CDR3s include the opening cysteine and the closing phenylalanine or tryptophan. A D gene is named only where the DNA matches it firmly. Clone size is shown for a subset of rows, as once, few, many or a class of expanded clone.

j_gene	d_gene	abundance	v_gene	CDR3nt	CDR3aa
TRBJ2-7	NA	NA	TRBV11-2	TGTGCCAGCAGCAACTCGGGAGCTACCTACGAGCAGTACTTC	CASSNSGATYEQYF
TRBJ2-1	NA	NA	TRBV7-9	TGTGCCAGCAGCTTAACCGAAGCTCAGAGCAATGAGCAGTTCTTC	CASSLTEAQSNEQFF
TRBJ1-6	NA	few	TRBV7-8	TGTGCCAGCAGCCTGGACCTACTTAGCTCCTATAATTCACCCCTCCACTTT	CASSLDLLSSYNSPLHF
TRBJ2-2	NA	NA	TRBV6-2/TRBV6-3	TGTGCCAGCAGTACCCGGGGCGGGGAGCTGTTTTTT	CASSTRGGELFF
TRBJ2-3	NA	many	TRBV7-8	TGTGCCAGCAGCTTCTGGAGTAAAGGGGTGGATACGCAGTATTTT	CASSFWSKGVDTQYF
TRBJ2-1	NA	NA	TRBV9	TGTGCCAGCAGCCCGCGGAGACACTCCTACAATGAGCAGTTCTTC	CASSPRRHSYNEQFF
TRBJ2-1	TRBD2	few	TRBV27	TGTGCCAGCAGTCTAGCGGGAGGGTTGGATGAGCAGTTCTTC	CASSLAGGLDEQFF
TRBJ2-7	NA	once	TRBV10-3	TGTGCCATCAGTGAGCTGTCTAGCGCTACCTACGAGCAGTACTTC	CAISELSSATYEQYF
TRBJ2-3	NA	NA	TRBV14	TGTGCCAGCAGCCAAGACGGGACAAGGACAGATACGCAGTATTTT	CASSQDGTRTDTQYF
TRBJ2-7	TRBD1	NA	TRBV28	TGTGCCAGCAGTTTTGTGGGACAGTCCTACGAGCAGTACTTC	CASSFVGQSYEQYF
TRBJ2-2	NA	few	TRBV7-8	TGTGCCAGCAGCTTAAGTAGCTACGACACCGGGGAGCTGTTTTTT	CASSLSSYDTGELFF
TRBJ2-3	NA	NA	TRBV12-3/TRBV12-4	TGTGCCAGCAGTTTAGCGGTTAGTGGGGACTCCACAGATACGCAGTATTTT	CASSLAVSGDSTDTQYF
TRBJ1-4	NA	NA	TRBV7-9	TGTGCCAGCAGCGTAGACAGTTTTGTAAATGAAAAACTGTTTTTT	CASSVDSFVNEKLFF
TRBJ2-7	TRBD2	few	TRBV5-1	TGCGCCAGCAGCTTAAGGACTAGCGGGAACCTTCTCTACGAGCAGTACTTC	CASSLRTSGNLLYEQYF
TRBJ2-3	NA	few	TRBV7-2	TGTGCCAGCACCCCCGGGGGCTTCGTAGATACGCAGTATTTT	CASTPGGFVDTQYF
TRBJ1-5	NA	few	TRBV7-9	TGTGCCAGCAGCTTAGCGGGAGGGAAGGGAGAGAGGCAGCCCCAGCATTTT	CASSLAGGKGERQPQHF
TRBJ2-7	NA	NA	TRBV6-2/TRBV6-3	TGTGCCAGCAGTTCCCCCGTAGGGCGGGGTACTACCTACGAGCAGTACTTC	CASSSPVGRGTTYEQYF
TRBJ1-6	NA	few	TRBV7-3	TGTGCCAGCAGCTTAAACGGGGGCTCACCCCTCCGCTTT	CASSLNGGSPLRF
TRBJ1-2	TRBD1	NA	TRBV27	TGTGCCAGCAGCCTTCAGAGGGACAGGGCGAGTTATGGCTACACCTTC	CASSLQRDRASYGYTF
TRBJ1-5	NA	NA	TRBV12-3/TRBV12-4	TGTGCCAGCACTTCGGGCAGGAAAAATCAGCCCCAGCATTTT	CASTSGRKNQPQHF
TRBJ1-2	NA	NA	TRBV7-9	TGTGCCAGCAGCCGTGACCTTTATGGCTACACCTTC	CASSRDLYGYTF
TRBJ2-1	TRBD2	NA	TRBV7-9	TGTGCCAGCAGAGGACTAGCGGGAATCAATGAGCAGTTCTTC	CASRGLAGINEQFF
TRBJ2-1	NA	NA	TRBV7-9	TGTGCCAGCAGCCTCCATGGCCTGCAAAATGAGCAGTTCTTC	CASSLHGLQNEQFF
TRBJ1-6	NA	many	TRBV7-2	TGTGCCAGCAGTCCGGGCCTTTATAATTCACCCCTCCACTTT	CASSPGLYNSPLHF
TRBJ1-1	NA	few	TRBV12-3/TRBV12-4	TGTGCCAGCAGTTTTGTGGGGAACACTGAAGCTTTCTTT	CASSFVGNTEAFF
TRBJ2-5	NA	NA	TRBV7-6	TGTGCCAGCAGCCTGACGGGTTTTGAGACCCAGTACTTC	CASSLTGFETQYF
TRBJ2-1	TRBD2	few	TRBV7-7	TGTGCCAGCATCCACCAGGCTAGCGGGAGATCCTACAATGAGCAGTTCTTC	CASIHQASGRSYNEQFF
TRBJ2-7	TRBD2	NA	TRBV28	TGTGCCACTTCAAGCGGGAGGAACACCAACTACGAGCAGTACTTC	CATSSGRNTNYEQYF
TRBJ2-3	NA	NA	TRBV10-3	TGTGCCATCAGTGATGGGAGTTTCGCAGATACGCAGTATTTT	CAISDGSFADTQYF
TRBJ2-5	NA	few	TRBV12-3/TRBV12-4	TGTGCCAGCAGTTTTCAGTACCAAGAGACCCAGTACTTC	CASSFQYQETQYF
TRBJ2-1	NA	NA	TRBV6-2/TRBV6-3	TGTGCCAGCGGAGCTAATGAGCAGTTCTTC	CASGANEQFF
TRBJ1-1	NA	few	TRBV5-1	TGCGCCAGCAGCACTCGGGACGGTTCGAACGAAGCTTTCTTT	CASSTRDGSNEAFF
TRBJ1-1	NA	NA	TRBV20-1	TGCAGTGCTAGCAGAGGGGCTTTGGGTGAAGCTTTCTTT	CSASRGALGEAFF
TRBJ2-7	NA	few	TRBV7-9	TGTGCCAGCAGCTCAAGGACAGCCCCGTACTTC	CASSSRTAPYF
TRBJ2-1	NA	NA	TRBV27	TGTGCCAGCAGCCTGTCCCGGGTGGAGTTCTACAATGAGCAGTTCTTC	CASSLSRVEFYNEQFF
TRBJ2-3	NA	NA	TRBV7-2	TGTGCCAGCAGCCTCTGGGGGAGCACAGATACGCAGTATTTT	CASSLWGSTDTQYF
TRBJ2-3	NA	many	TRBV7-6	TGTGCCAGCAGCTTACTAGACGCGTCAGATACGCAGTATTTT	CASSLLDASDTQYF
TRBJ2-7	TRBD1	NA	TRBV6-5	TGTGCCAGCAGTTACTCGACAGGGTCTCAGCAGTACTTC	CASSYSTGSQQYF
TRBJ1-5	NA	NA	TRBV4-3	TGCGCCAGCAGCCAAGGGTACAATCAGCCCCAGCATTTT	CASSQGYNQPQHF
TRBJ2-1	TRBD2	few	TRBV4-1	TGCGCCAGCAGCCAAGACTTTAGCGGGGTCTCCTACAATGAGCAGTTCTTC	CASSQDFSGVSYNEQFF
TRBJ2-1	NA	few	TRBV28	TGTGCCAGCAGGGGGCGCGGCGGATACAATGAGCAGTTCTTC	CASRGRGGYNEQFF
TRBJ2-7	NA	NA	TRBV4-3	TGCGCCAGCAGCCAAGATCTGCGGAATTCCTACGAGCAGTACTTC	CASSQDLRNSYEQYF
TRBJ1-1	NA	few	TRBV7-2	TGTGCCAGCAGCTTGGGTATTGAAGCTTTCTTT	CASSLGIEAFF
TRBJ2-7	TRBD2	NA	TRBV10-3	TGTGCCATCAGTGGACCCACTTCTAGCGGATCTTACTACGAGCAGTACTTC	CAISGPTSSGSYYEQYF
TRBJ1-2	NA	few	TRBV12-3/TRBV12-4	TGTGCCAGCAGCCCGCGACAGACAAGAAGGGGTGGCTACACCTTC	CASSPRQTRRGGYTF
TRBJ2-3	TRBD2	NA	TRBV7-8	TGTGCCAGCAGCTCCCTAGCGGGCTCGGCAGATACGCAGTATTTT	CASSSLAGSADTQYF
TRBJ2-1	TRBD2	few	TRBV28	TGTGCCAGCAGTTTCCTAGCGGGAGGTCGGAATGAGCAGTTCTTC	CASSFLAGGRNEQFF
TRBJ2-2	NA	few	TRBV27	TGTGCCAGCAGTTTATCCGGGACCTTGGCCGGGGAGCTGTTTTTT	CASSLSGTLAGELFF
TRBJ1-5	TRBD1	few	TRBV20-1	TGCAGTGCCCAAGGACAGGGGACCCAGCCCCAGCATTTT	CSAQGQGTQPQHF
TRBJ2-7	NA	NA	TRBV7-8	TGTGCCAGCAGCTTAGCGTGGGACGTGGAGGATTACGAGCAGTACTTC	CASSLAWDVEDYEQYF
TRBJ1-4	NA	few	TRBV4-3	TGCGCCAGCAGCCTTCGGGCCAATTCGGATGAAAAACTGTTTTTT	CASSLRANSDEKLFF
TRBJ1-5	TRBD1	NA	TRBV6-2/TRBV6-3	TGTGCCAGCAACCCGACAGGGCCAAATCAGCCCCAGCATTTT	CASNPTGPNQPQHF
TRBJ1-2	NA	few	TRBV7-9	TGTGCCAGCAGCCCCCCGACAGTTAACTATGGCTACACCTTC	CASSPPTVNYGYTF
TRBJ2-3	TRBD2	few	TRBV12-3/TRBV12-4	TGTGCCAGCAGTTTGACTTTTCTAGCGGGGGGGCCCGCCGGAGATACGCAGTATTTT	CASSLTFLAGGPAGDTQYF
TRBJ2-7	TRBD2	NA	TRBV12-3/TRBV12-4	TGTGCCAGCTTCGAGGGACTACACTCCTACGAGCAGTACTTC	CASFEGLHSYEQYF
TRBJ2-5	TRBD1	few	TRBV7-2	TGTGCCAGCACTCCAGGGGGAAAGACCCAGTACTTC	CASTPGGKTQYF
TRBJ1-5	TRBD1	NA	TRBV12-3/TRBV12-4	TGTGCCAGCAGCCGGGACAGGGGGAATCAGCCCCAGCATTTT	CASSRDRGNQPQHF